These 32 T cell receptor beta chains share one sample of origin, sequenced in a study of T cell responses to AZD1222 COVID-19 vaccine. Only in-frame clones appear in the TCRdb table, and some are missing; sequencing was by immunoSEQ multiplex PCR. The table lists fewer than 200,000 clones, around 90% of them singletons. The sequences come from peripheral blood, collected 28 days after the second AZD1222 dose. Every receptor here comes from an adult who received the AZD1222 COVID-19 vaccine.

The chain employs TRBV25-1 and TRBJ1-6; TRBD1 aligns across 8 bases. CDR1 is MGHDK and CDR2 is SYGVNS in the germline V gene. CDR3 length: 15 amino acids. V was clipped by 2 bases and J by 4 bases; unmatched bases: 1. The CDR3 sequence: CASSEGTGYNSPLHF. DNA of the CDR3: TGTGCCAGCAGTGAAGGGACAGGATATAATTCACCCCTCCACTTT.

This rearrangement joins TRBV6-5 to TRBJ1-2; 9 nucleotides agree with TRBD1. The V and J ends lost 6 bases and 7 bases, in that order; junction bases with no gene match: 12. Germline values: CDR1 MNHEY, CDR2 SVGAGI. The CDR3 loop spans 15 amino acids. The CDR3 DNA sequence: TGTGCCAGCAGACGACCCGGGACAGGGTCTGGTGGCTACACCTTC. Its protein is CASRRPGTGSGGYTF.

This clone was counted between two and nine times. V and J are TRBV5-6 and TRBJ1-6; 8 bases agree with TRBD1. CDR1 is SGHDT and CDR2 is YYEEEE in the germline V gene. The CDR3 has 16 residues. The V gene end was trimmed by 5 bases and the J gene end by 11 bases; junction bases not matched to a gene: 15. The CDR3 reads CASSSRQTGAGAPLHF. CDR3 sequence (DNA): TGTGCCAGCAGTTCCCGTCAGACAGGGGCTGGGGCACCCCTCCACTTT.

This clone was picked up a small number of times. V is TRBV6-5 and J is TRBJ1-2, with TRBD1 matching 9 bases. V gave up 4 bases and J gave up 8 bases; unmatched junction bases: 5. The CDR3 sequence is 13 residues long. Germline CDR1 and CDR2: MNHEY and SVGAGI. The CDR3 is CASSLQGARGYTF. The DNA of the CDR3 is TGTGCCAGCAGTTTACAGGGGGCGCGAGGCTACACCTTC.

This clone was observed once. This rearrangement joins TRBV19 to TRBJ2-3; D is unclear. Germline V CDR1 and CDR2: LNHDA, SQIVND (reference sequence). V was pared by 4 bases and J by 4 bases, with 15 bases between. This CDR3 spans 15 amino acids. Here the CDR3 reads CASSSPTSHADTQYF. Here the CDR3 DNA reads TGTGCCAGTAGTAGCCCCACCTCCCATGCAGATACGCAGTATTTT.

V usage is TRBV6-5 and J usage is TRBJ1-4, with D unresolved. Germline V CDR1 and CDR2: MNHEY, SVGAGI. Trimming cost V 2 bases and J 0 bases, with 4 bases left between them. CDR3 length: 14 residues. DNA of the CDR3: TGTGCCAGCAGTTACACAGCAACTAATGAAAAACTGTTTTTT. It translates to CASSYTATNEKLFF.

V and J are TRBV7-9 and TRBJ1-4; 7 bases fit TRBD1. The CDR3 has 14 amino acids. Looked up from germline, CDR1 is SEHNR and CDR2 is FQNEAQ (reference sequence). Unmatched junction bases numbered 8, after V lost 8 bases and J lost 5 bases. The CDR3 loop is CASRTRGGNEKLFF. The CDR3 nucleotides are TGTGCCAGCCGGACCAGGGGGGGCAATGAAAAACTGTTTTTT.

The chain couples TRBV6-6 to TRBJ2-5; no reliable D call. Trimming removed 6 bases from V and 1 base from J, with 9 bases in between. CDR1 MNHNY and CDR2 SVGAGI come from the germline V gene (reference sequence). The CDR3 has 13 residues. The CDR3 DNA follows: TGTGCCAGCAGCCTCCGGTTCCAAGAGACCCAGTACTTC. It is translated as CASSLRFQETQYF.

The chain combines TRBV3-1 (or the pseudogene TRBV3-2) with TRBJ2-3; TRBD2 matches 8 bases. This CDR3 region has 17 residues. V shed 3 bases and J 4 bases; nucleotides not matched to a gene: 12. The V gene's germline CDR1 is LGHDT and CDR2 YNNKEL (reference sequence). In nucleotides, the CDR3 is TGTGCCAGCAGCCAGGGGCCGGGACTAGACGTACCAGATACGCAGTATTTT. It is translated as CASSQGPGLDVPDTQYF.

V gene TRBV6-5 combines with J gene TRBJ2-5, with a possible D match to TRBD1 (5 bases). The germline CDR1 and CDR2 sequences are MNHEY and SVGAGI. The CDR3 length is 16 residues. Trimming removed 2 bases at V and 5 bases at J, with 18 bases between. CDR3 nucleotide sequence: TGTGCCAGCAGTTACGGCGGTATCTCGAAGGGGGAGACCCAGTACTTC. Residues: CASSYGGISKGETQYF.

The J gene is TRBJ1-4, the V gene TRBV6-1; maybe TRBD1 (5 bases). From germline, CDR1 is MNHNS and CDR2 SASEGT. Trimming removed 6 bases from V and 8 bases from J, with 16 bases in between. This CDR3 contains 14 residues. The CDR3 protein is CASRPQDLGEKLFF. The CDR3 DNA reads TGTGCCAGCAGACCACAGGACTTGGGAGAAAAACTGTTTTTT.

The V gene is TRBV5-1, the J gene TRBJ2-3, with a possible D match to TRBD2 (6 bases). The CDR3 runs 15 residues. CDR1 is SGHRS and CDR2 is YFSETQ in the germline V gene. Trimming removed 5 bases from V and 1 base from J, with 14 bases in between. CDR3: CASSSWGDRTDTQYF. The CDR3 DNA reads TGCGCCAGCAGTTCGTGGGGGGACCGCACAGATACGCAGTATTTT.

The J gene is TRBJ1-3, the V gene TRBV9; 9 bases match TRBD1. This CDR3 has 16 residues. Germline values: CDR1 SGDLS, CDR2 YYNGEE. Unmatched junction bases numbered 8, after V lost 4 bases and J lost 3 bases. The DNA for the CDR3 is TGTGCCAGCAGCTCGGGGACAGGGACCTATGGAAACACCATATATTTT. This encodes CASSSGTGTYGNTIYF.

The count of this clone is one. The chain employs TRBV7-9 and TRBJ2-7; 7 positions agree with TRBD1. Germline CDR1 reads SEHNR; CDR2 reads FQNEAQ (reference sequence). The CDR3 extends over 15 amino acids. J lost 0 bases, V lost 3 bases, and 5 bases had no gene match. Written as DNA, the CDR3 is TGTGCCAGCAGCTTGGGGACAGATATCTCCTACGAGCAGTACTTC. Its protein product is CASSLGTDISYEQYF.

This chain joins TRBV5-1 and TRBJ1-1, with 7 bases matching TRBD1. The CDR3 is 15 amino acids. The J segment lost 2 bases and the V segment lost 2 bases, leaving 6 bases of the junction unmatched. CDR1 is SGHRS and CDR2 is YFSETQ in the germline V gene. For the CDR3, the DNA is TGCGCCAGCAGCTTCTCCGGGACAGAAAACACTGAAGCTTTCTTT. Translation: CASSFSGTENTEAFF.

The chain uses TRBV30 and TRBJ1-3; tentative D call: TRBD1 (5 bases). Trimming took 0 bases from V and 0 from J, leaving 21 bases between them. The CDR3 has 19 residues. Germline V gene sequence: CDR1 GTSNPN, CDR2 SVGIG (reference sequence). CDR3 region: CAWSVRARDGFFSGNTIYF. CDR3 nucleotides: TGTGCCTGGAGTGTACGGGCCAGGGACGGATTTTTCTCTGGAAACACCATATATTTT.

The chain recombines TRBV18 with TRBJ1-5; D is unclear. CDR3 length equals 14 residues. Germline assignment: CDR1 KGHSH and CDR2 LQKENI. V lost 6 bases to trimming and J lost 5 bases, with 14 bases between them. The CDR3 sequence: CASSPGLRDQPQHF. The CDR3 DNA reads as TGTGCCAGCTCCCCCGGTTTGAGGGATCAGCCCCAGCATTTT. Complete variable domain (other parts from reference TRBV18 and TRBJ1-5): NAGVMQNPRHLVRRRGQEARLRCSPMKGHSHVYWYRQLPEEGLKFMVYLQKENIIDESGMPKERFSAEFPKEGPSILRIQQVVRGDSAAYFCASSPGLRDQPQHFGDGTRLSIL.

The CDR3 protein is CASSGVTGFNYGYTF. The CDR3 DNA reads TGTGCCAGTAGTGGAGTGACAGGATTTAACTATGGCTACACCTTC. The chain uses TRBV19 and TRBJ1-2; possible D gene TRBD1, 6 bases. Deletions cut 5 bases from V and 1 base from J, with 14 bases between. Germline V gene data show CDR1 as LNHDA and CDR2 as SQIVND (reference sequence). This CDR3 is built from 15 residues.

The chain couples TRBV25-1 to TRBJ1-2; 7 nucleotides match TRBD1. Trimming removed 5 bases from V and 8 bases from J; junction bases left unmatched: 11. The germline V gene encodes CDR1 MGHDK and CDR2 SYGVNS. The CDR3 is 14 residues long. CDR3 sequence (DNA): TGTGCCAGCAGTAGCACACAGGGGTTGGAGGGCTACACCTTC. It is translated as CASSSTQGLEGYTF.

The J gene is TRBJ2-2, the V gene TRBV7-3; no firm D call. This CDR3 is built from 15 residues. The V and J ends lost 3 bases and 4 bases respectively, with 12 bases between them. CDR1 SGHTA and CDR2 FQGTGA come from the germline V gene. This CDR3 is CASSFGSSGTGELFF. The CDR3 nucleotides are TGTGCCAGCAGCTTTGGATCGTCCGGCACCGGGGAGCTGTTTTTT.

CDR3 DNA sequence: TGTGCCAGCAGCGGAGGCAGTTGGGAGTCACCCCTCCACTTT. It yields the protein CASSGGSWESPLHF. The V and J genes are TRBV7-2 and TRBJ1-6; D unresolved. The V end lost 5 bases, the J end lost 10 bases, and 15 bases lay between the germline ends. This CDR3 has 14 residues. Germline V CDR1 and CDR2: SGHTA, FQGNSA.

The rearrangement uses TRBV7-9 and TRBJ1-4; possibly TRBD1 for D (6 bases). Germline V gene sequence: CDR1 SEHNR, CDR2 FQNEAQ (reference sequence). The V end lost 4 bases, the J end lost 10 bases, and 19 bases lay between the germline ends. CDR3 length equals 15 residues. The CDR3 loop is CASSSNAGTFGKLFF. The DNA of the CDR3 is TGTGCCAGCAGCTCAAACGCGGGGACATTCGGAAAACTGTTTTTT.

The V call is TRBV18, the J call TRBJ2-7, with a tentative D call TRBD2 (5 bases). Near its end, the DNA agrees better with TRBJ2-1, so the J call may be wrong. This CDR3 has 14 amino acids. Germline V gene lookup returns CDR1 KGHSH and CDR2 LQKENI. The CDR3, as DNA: TGTGCCAGCTCACCATATGCGGACTCCTACGAGCAGTTCTTC. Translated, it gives CASSPYADSYEQFF.

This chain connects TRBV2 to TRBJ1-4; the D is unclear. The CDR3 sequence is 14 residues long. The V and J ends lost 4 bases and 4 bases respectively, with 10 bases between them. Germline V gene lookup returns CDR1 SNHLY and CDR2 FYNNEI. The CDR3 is CASSVGTFNEKLFF. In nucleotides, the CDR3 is TGTGCCAGCAGTGTAGGAACTTTTAATGAAAAACTGTTTTTT. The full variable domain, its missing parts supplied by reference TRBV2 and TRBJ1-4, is EPEVTQTPSHQVTQMGQEVILRCVPISNHLYFYWYRQILGQKVEFLVSFYNNEISEKSEIFDDQFSVERPDGSNFTLKIRSTKLEDSAMYFCASSVGTFNEKLFFGSGTQLSVL.

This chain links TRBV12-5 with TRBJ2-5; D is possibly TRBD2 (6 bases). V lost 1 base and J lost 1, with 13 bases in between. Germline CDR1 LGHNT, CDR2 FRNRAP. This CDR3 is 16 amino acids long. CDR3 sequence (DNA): TGTGCTAGTGGTTTGGACTACGGGGGAACCCAAGAGACCCAGTACTTC. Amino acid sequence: CASGLDYGGTQETQYF.

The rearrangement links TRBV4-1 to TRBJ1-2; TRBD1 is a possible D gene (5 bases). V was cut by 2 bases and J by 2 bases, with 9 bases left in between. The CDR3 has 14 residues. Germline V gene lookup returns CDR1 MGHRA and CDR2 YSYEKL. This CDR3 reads CASSQQGYNYGYTF. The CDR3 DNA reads TGCGCCAGCAGCCAACAGGGTTACAACTATGGCTACACCTTC.

CDR3 DNA sequence: TGCGCCAGCAGCTTGGAGCAGGGAAGCACTGAAGCTTTCTTT. This sequence encodes CASSLEQGSTEAFF. The chain combines TRBV5-1 with TRBJ1-1; possible D gene TRBD1, 5 bases. This CDR3 comprises 14 residues. Trimming shortened V by 0 bases and J by 4 bases, and 10 bases separated the two germline ends. Per germline, CDR1 SGHRS and CDR2 YFSETQ.

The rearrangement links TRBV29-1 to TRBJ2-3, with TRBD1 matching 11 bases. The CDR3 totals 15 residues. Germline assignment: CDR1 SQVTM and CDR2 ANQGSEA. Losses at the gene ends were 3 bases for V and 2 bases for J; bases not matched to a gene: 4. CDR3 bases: TGCAGCGTTGACGGACAGGGGGCGTCCACAGATACGCAGTATTTT. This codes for CSVDGQGASTDTQYF.

The CDR3 here is CASSSRQDQNEKLFF. Here the CDR3 DNA reads TGTGCCAGTAGTTCCCGACAGGACCAAAATGAAAAACTGTTTTTT. This chain uses TRBV19 with TRBJ1-4, with D possibly TRBD1 on 6 matching bases. The CDR3 is 15 residues long. Trimming stripped 5 bases from V and 5 bases from J, with 15 bases between. Germline V gives CDR1 LNHDA, CDR2 SQIVND (reference sequence).

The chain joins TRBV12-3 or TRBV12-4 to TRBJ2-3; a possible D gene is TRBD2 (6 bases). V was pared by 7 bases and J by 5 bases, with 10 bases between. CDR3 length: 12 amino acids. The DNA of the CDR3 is TGTGCCAGCACCCGGGGGTTAGATACGCAGTATTTT. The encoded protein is CASTRGLDTQYF.

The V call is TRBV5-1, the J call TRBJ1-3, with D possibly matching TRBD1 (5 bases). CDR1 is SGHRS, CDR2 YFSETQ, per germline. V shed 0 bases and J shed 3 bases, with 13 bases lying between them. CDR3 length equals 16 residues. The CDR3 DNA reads TGCGCCAGCAGCTTGGAGTCGGGGGGGTATGGAAACACCATATATTTT. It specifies CASSLESGGYGNTIYF.

The CDR3: CASSPLKVNNEQFF. In DNA, the CDR3 is TGTGCCAGCTCACCCCTCAAGGTTAACAATGAGCAGTTCTTC. The rearrangement joins TRBV18 to TRBJ2-1; D is uncertain. Germline V gene sequence: CDR1 KGHSH, CDR2 LQKENI. The length of the CDR3 is 14 residues. The V and J ends lost 3 bases and 5 bases respectively, with 11 bases between them.